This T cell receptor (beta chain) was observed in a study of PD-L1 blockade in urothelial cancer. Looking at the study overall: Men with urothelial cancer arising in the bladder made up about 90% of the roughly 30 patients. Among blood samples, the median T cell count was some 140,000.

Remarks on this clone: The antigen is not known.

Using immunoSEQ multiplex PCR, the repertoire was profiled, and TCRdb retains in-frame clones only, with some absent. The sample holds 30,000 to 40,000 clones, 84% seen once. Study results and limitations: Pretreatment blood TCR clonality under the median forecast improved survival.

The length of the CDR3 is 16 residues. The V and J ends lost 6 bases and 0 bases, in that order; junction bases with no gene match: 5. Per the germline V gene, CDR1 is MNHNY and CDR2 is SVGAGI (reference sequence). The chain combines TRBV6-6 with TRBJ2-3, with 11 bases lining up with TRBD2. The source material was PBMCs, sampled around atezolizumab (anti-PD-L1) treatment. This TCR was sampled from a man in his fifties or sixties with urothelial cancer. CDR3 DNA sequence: TGTGCCAGCAGCCGTACTAGCGGGAGTAGCACAGATACGCAGTATTTT. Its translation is CASSRTSGSSTDTQYF.